These 21 T cell receptor beta chains were all obtained from the same sample, sequenced in a study of blood T cell repertoires in COVID-19. Produced via immunoSEQ multiplex PCR; TCRdb's table is partial and in-frame only. This sample carries 30,000 to 45,000 clones, about 88% of them seen once, and the ten largest clones take about 31%. Sequencing was performed on peripheral blood. The origin of the receptors is a man aged 65-85 years with active COVID-19.

The chain uses TRBV4-3 and TRBJ1-5; D gene unclear. V was cut by 1 base and J by 3 bases, with 10 bases left in between. The CDR3 contains 15 residues. From germline, CDR1 is LGHNA and CDR2 YSLEER. Written as DNA, the CDR3 is TGCGCCAGCAGCCAAGGGTATCTAGACAATCAGCCCCAGCATTTT. This gives the protein CASSQGYLDNQPQHF.

This clone was recorded once. The gene calls are TRBV2 and TRBJ1-4; the D is unclear. The CDR3 is 16 amino acids. Germline loops: CDR1 SNHLY, CDR2 FYNNEI. V lost 7 bases, J lost 12 bases, and 27 bases lay in between. The CDR3 loop is CASIAGSNRRLGELFF. The CDR3 DNA reads as TGTGCCAGCATAGCCGGGAGTAACCGACGACTCGGCGAACTGTTTTTT.

The chain couples TRBV19 to TRBJ1-5; weak D call: TRBD1 (6 bases). Per the germline V gene, CDR1 is LNHDA and CDR2 is SQIVND (reference sequence). V lost 9 bases to trimming and J lost 4 bases, with 19 bases between them. The CDR3 has 15 amino acids. CDR3 amino acids: CASRGGARANQPQHF. CDR3 bases: TGTGCCAGCCGGGGGGGGGCGCGGGCAAATCAGCCCCAGCATTTT.

This chain links TRBV29-1 with TRBJ2-5, with TRBD1 as a possible D gene (5 bases). In germline, CDR1 is SQVTM, CDR2 ANQGSEA. The CDR3 is 15 residues long. Trimming pared 0 bases from V and 1 base from J, leaving 12 bases between. The CDR3 spells CSVEDKGVAQETQYF. The DNA of the CDR3 is TGCAGCGTTGAAGATAAAGGGGTTGCCCAAGAGACCCAGTACTTC.

The chain carries TRBV5-1 and TRBJ2-2; 9 bases map to TRBD1. Trimming took 0 bases from V and 6 from J; bases not matched to a gene: 6. Germline V gene sequence: CDR1 SGHRS, CDR2 YFSETQ. The CDR3 consists of 16 residues. DNA for the CDR3: TGCGCCAGCAGCTTGGCCGCACAGGGGGCATCCGGGGAGCTGTTTTTT. Protein: CASSLAAQGASGELFF.

This chain uses TRBV6-4 with TRBJ2-1; 7 bases are a match to TRBD1. Per the germline V gene, CDR1 is MRHNA and CDR2 is SNTAGT. Trimming removed 1 base from V and 9 bases from J; junction bases left unmatched: 6. The CDR3 runs 14 residues. The CDR3 DNA reads as TGTGCCAGCAGTGACTTAGGACAGGCTGGTGAGCAGTTCTTC. Residues: CASSDLGQAGEQFF.

This clone was detected a few times. The chain uses TRBV18 and TRBJ1-5; TRBD1 might be the D (5 bases). Germline CDR1 reads KGHSH; CDR2 reads LQKENI. The CDR3 is 14 residues long. The V end was cut by 1 base, the J end by 7 bases, with 11 bases between. The CDR3 region is CASSPRPGRQPQHF. CDR3 nucleotide sequence: TGTGCCAGCTCACCACGGCCAGGGCGGCAGCCCCAGCATTTT.

The rearrangement joins TRBV11-2 to TRBJ2-3, with D possibly matching TRBD1 (6 bases). Germline V gene lookup returns CDR1 SGHAT and CDR2 FQNNGV. V was trimmed by 1 base and J by 1 base, leaving 9 bases between them. The CDR3 is 15 amino acids. The CDR3 sequence: CASSLAGAGTDTQYF. The CDR3 DNA reads TGTGCCAGCAGCTTAGCAGGGGCTGGCACAGATACGCAGTATTTT.

The chain uses TRBV7-2 and TRBJ2-1, with TRBD2 identical over 10 bases. J gave up 1 base and V 2 bases, and 2 bases lay outside the gene matches. The V gene's germline CDR1 is SGHTA and CDR2 FQGNSA. The CDR3 length is 16 residues. The CDR3 here is CASSLIAGGSYNEQFF. The DNA for the CDR3 is TGTGCCAGCAGCTTAATAGCGGGAGGATCCTACAATGAGCAGTTCTTC.

The gene calls are TRBV30 and TRBJ1-2; D is unresolved. Deletions cut 5 bases from V and 7 bases from J, with 5 bases between. Germline V gives CDR1 GTSNPN, CDR2 SVGIG (reference sequence). This CDR3 region has 9 residues. The CDR3 is CAWGSGYTF. In DNA, the CDR3 is TGTGCCTGGGGCTCTGGCTACACCTTC.

V and J are TRBV18 and TRBJ1-4; a weak D match, TRBD1 (6 bases). The CDR3 sequence is 15 residues long. Trimming cost V 5 bases and J 8 bases, with 18 bases left between them. Germline CDR1 reads KGHSH; CDR2 reads LQKENI. The CDR3 protein is CASSAPGHGNEKLFF. Here the CDR3 DNA reads TGTGCCAGCTCAGCTCCGGGACATGGCAACGAAAAACTGTTTTTT.

This clone was counted once. The chain links TRBV11-1 to TRBJ2-3; D is uncertain. The V and J ends lost 2 bases and 1 base respectively, with 4 bases between them. Germline V lookup: CDR1 SGHAT, CDR2 FQDESV (reference sequence). This CDR3 spans 13 amino acids. The DNA for the CDR3 is TGTGCCAGCAGCTTACGGGGCACAGATACGCAGTATTTT. Residues: CASSLRGTDTQYF. Drawing the rest from reference TRBV11-1 and TRBJ2-3, the complete variable domain is EAEVAQSPRYKITEKSQAVAFWCDPISGHATLYWYRQILGQGPELLVQFQDESVVDDSQLPKDRFSAERLKGVDSTLKIQPAELGDSAMYLCASSLRGTDTQYFGPGTRLTVL.

This clone was counted a single time. This chain connects TRBV30 to TRBJ2-7, with 7 bases fitting TRBD2. The CDR3 sequence is 15 residues long. V lost 2 bases and J lost 4; bases outside the gene matches: 11. Germline CDR1 reads GTSNPN; CDR2 reads SVGIG (reference sequence). In nucleotides, the CDR3 is TGTGCCTGGAGTAGGGCGGGAGCCCAGGCTTACGAGCAGTACTTC. Translation: CAWSRAGAQAYEQYF.

The J gene is TRBJ1-6, the V gene TRBV30, with D perhaps TRBD1 (6 bases). The CDR3 sequence is 13 residues long. Per the germline V gene, CDR1 is GTSNPN and CDR2 is SVGIG (reference sequence). V lost 0 bases and J lost 8, with 8 bases in between. For the CDR3, the DNA is TGTGCCTGGAGTGTACAGGGATATTCACCCCTCCACTTT. The encoded protein is CAWSVQGYSPLHF.

The chain couples TRBV5-1 to TRBJ2-3, with 8 bases aligning to TRBD2. Germline-derived CDR1 and CDR2 are SGHRS and YFSETQ. The CDR3 is 15 residues long. Trimming took 4 bases from V and 6 from J; bases not matched to a gene: 10. The CDR3 bases are TGCGCCAGCAGCCCGGGGCGGGGGGCTGTGGATACGCAGTATTTT. Translated, it gives CASSPGRGAVDTQYF.

This chain joins TRBV5-6 and TRBJ1-1; a possible D gene is TRBD1 (5 bases). Trimming took off 4 bases at V and 5 bases at J, with 21 bases between the two ends. The CDR3 covers 16 residues. Germline loops: CDR1 SGHDT, CDR2 YYEEEE. The CDR3 spells CASSQQWGVGGTEAFF. In nucleotides, the CDR3 is TGTGCCAGCAGCCAACAGTGGGGGGTCGGAGGGACTGAAGCTTTCTTT.

This chain uses TRBV5-4 with TRBJ2-3; D remains unclear. The CDR3 contains 13 residues. Germline V gives CDR1 SGHNT, CDR2 YYREEE (reference sequence). The V end lost 0 bases, the J end lost 3 bases, and 5 bases lay between the germline ends. This CDR3 reads CASSLVLTDTQYF. CDR3 in DNA: TGTGCCAGCAGCTTGGTTTTAACAGATACGCAGTATTTT.

The genes are TRBV4-1 and TRBJ1-3; D gene uncertain. V was shortened by 6 bases and J by 2 bases, with 11 bases between the two germline ends. CDR3 length: 14 residues. Germline CDR1 MGHRA, CDR2 YSYEKL. CDR3: CASRRALAGNTIYF. In DNA, the CDR3 is TGCGCCAGCAGGCGGGCCCTAGCTGGAAACACCATATATTTT.

In nucleotides, the CDR3 is TGTGCCAGCAGCCAAGGAGTCGGACAGAGCTCTGGAAACACCATATATTTT. The encoded protein is CASSQGVGQSSGNTIYF. V gene TRBV4-2 combines with J gene TRBJ1-3; a possible D gene is TRBD1 (6 bases). CDR3 length: 17 residues. Germline V gives CDR1 LGHNA, CDR2 YNFKEQ. Deletions cut 1 base from V and 0 bases from J, with 13 bases between.

V and J are TRBV10-3 and TRBJ2-7; 15 bases match TRBD2. Germline values: CDR1 ENHRY, CDR2 SYGVKD. The trim removed 0 bases at V and 0 bases at J, leaving 9 bases unmatched. The CDR3 runs 20 residues. CDR3 DNA sequence: TGTGCCATCAGTGAGTCGTTGGGACTAGCGGGAGGCCGAAGCTCCTACGAGCAGTACTTC. Translation gives CAISESLGLAGGRSSYEQYF.

This rearrangement joins TRBV6-2 or TRBV6-3 to TRBJ2-7, with 8 bases matching TRBD2. The V gene's germline CDR1 is MNHEY and CDR2 SVGEGT. V dropped 6 bases and J dropped 1; count of bases not matched to a gene: 11. This CDR3 has 16 amino acids. CDR3 coding DNA: TGTGCCAGCAGCTCGAACAAGCGGGGGAAATCCTACGAGCAGTACTTC. As protein: CASSSNKRGKSYEQYF.